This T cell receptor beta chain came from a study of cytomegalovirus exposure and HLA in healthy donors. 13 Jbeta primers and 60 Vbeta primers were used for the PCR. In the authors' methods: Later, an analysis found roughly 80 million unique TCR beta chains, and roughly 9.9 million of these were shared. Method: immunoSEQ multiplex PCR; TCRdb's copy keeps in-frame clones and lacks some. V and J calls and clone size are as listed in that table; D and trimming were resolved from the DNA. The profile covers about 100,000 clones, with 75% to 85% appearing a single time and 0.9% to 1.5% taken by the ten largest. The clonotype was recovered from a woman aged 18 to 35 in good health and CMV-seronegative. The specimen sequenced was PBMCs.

The CDR3 nucleotides read TGCGCCAGCAGCTCAACTACCGGGACAGGTGGGGAAAAACTGTTTTTT. Amino acid sequence: CASSSTTGTGGEKLFF. V is TRBV4-3 and J is TRBJ1-4; 8 nucleotides match TRBD1. The ends lost 5 bases at V and 8 bases at J; junction bases unmatched: 13. The V gene's germline CDR1 is LGHNA and CDR2 YSLEER. The CDR3 is 16 amino acids.